This TCR beta chain derives from a study of a mutant IDH1 vaccine in newly diagnosed glioma. Study-level information: Vaccines were first given 4-6 weeks after radiotherapy alone, or with temozolomide cycles.

Documented time point: week 11, during vaccination. Each vaccine dose was 300 ug of mutant IDH1 20-mer peptide, with topical imiquimod. On this clone itself: The target antigen is unknown.

Sequenced by immunoSEQ multiplex PCR; TCRdb stores in-frame clones only, minus some. Among about 60,000 clones, roughly 80% were seen once, and the ten largest hold approximately 3.8%. Trimming left V 0 bases short and J 4 bases short, with 9 bases between. The CDR3 has 14 amino acids. Germline V gene data show CDR1 as MGHRA and CDR2 as YSYEKL. This TCR was recovered from a man between 25 and 39 years old with glioma. The chain joins TRBV4-1 to TRBJ2-5; D unclear. The material was PBMCs, obtained from a glioma patient whose treatment included an IDH1 peptide vaccine. CDR3 amino acids: CASSQDVRGETQYF. The CDR3 bases are TGCGCCAGCAGCCAAGATGTACGCGGAGAGACCCAGTACTTC.